This T cell receptor beta chain was retrieved from a study of cytomegalovirus exposure and HLA in healthy donors. CDR1 MNHEY and CDR2 SVGAGI come from the germline V gene. The length of the CDR3 is 14 residues. The V gene lost 2 bases and the J gene lost 0 bases, with 8 bases spanning the gap. PCR involved 60 Vbeta and 13 Jbeta primers. Sequenced by immunoSEQ multiplex PCR; TCRdb stores in-frame clones only, minus some. This repertoire includes about 140,000 clones. Sequencing input: PBMCs. The origin of this receptor is a man in his forties in good health and CMV-seronegative. This chain links TRBV6-5 with TRBJ2-7; a possible D gene is TRBD1 (5 bases). The CDR3 DNA sequence: TGTGCCAGCAGTTACGGGGCATCCTCCTACGAGCAGTACTTC. Translated: CASSYGASSYEQYF.